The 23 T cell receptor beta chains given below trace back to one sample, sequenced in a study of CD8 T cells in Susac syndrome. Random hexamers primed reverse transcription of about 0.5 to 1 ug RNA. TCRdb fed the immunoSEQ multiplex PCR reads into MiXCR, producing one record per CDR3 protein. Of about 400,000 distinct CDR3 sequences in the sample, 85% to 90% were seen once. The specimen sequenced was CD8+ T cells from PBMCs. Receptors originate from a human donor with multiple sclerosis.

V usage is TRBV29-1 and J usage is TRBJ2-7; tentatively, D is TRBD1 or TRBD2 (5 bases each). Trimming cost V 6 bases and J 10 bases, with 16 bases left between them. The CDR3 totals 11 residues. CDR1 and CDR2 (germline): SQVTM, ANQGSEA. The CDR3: CSVTQEGYQYF. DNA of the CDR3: TGCAGCGTGACCCAAGAGGGGTATCAGTACTTC.

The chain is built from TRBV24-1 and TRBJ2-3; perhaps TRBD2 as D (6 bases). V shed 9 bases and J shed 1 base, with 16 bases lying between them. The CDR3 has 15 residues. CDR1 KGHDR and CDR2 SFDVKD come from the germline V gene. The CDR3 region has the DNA TGTGCCACCCGAGGTCGACTAGGAGGCACAGATACGCAGTATTTT. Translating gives CATRGRLGGTDTQYF.

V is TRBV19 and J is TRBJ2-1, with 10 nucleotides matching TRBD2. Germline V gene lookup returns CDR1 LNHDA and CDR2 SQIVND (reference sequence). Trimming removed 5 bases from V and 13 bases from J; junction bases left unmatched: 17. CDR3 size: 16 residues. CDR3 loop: CASSSPFERGGPFQFF. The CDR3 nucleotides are TGTGCCAGTAGTTCCCCGTTCGAGCGGGGGGGCCCGTTTCAGTTCTTC. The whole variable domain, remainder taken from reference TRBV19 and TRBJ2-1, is DGGITQSPKYLFRKEGQNVTLSCEQNLNHDAMYWYRQDPGQGLRLIYYSQIVNDFQKGDIAEGYSVSREKKESFPLTVTSAQKNPTAFYLCASSSPFERGGPFQFFGPGTRLTVL.

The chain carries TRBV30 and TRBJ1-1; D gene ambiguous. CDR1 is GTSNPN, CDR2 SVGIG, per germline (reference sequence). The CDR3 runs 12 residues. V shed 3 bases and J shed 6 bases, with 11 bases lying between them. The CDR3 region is CAWRDTGAEAFF. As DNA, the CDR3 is TGTGCCTGGAGGGATACTGGGGCTGAAGCTTTCTTT.

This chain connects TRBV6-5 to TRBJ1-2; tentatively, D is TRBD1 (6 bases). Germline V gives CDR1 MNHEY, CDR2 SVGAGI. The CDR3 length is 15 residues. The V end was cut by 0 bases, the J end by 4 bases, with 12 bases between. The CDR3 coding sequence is TGTGCCAGCAGTTACTCGATCCAGGGGAGCTATGGCTACACCTTC. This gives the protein CASSYSIQGSYGYTF.

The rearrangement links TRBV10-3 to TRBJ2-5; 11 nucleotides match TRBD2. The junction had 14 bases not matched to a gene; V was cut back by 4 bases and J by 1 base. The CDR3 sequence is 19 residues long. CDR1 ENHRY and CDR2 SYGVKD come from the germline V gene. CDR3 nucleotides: TGTGCCATCAGTGCCCCTTTGGGGGCTAGCGGGGGGACCCAAGAGACCCAGTACTTC. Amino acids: CAISAPLGASGGTQETQYF.

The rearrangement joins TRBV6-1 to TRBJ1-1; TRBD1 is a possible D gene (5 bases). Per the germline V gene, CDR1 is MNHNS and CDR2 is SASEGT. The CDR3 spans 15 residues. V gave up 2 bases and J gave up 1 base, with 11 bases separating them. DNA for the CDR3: TGTGCCAGCAGTGAATGGGGACGGAGGAACACTGAAGCTTTCTTT. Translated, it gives CASSEWGRRNTEAFF.

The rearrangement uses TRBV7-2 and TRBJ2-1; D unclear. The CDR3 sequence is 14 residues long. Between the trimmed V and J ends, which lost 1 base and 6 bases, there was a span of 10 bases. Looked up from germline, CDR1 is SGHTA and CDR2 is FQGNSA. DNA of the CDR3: TGTGCCAGCAGCTTAGGGGGTTCATCCAATGAGCAGTTCTTC. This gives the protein CASSLGGSSNEQFF.

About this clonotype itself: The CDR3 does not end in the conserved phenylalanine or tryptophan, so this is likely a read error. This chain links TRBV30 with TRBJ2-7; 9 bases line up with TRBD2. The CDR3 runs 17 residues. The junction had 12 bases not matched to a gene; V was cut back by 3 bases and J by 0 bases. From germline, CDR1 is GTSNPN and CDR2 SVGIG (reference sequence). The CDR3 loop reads CAWSAPGLAGTSYEQYL. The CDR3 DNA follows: TGTGCCTGGAGCGCCCCCGGGCTAGCGGGGACCTCCTACGAGCAGTACCTC.

CDR3 sequence reads: CASSPGTSYGEKLFF. CDR3 nucleotides: TGCGCCAGCAGCCCCGGGACCTCCTACGGTGAAAAACTGTTTTTT. This chain connects TRBV4-1 to TRBJ1-4, with D tentatively TRBD1 (5 bases). This CDR3 has 15 amino acids. V was shortened by 4 bases and J by 7 bases, with 16 bases between the two germline ends. The germline V gene has CDR1 MGHRA and CDR2 YSYEKL.

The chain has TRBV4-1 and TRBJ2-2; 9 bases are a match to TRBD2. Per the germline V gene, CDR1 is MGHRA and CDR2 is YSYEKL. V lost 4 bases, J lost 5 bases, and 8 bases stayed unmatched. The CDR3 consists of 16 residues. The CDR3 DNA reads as TGCGCCAGCAGCCCGACTAGCGGAGACGAAACCGGGGAGCTGTTTTTT. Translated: CASSPTSGDETGELFF.

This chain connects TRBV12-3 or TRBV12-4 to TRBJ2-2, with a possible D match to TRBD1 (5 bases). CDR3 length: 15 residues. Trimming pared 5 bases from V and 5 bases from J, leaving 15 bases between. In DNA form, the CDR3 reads TGTGCCAGCAGTCACGGACACCTGAGGACCGGGGAGCTGTTTTTT. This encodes CASSHGHLRTGELFF.

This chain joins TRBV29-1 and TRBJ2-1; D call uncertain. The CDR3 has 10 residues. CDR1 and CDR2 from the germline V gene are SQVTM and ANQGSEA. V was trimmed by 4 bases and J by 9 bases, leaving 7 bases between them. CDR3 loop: CSVVGSEQFF. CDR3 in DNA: TGCAGCGTTGTTGGAAGTGAGCAGTTCTTC.

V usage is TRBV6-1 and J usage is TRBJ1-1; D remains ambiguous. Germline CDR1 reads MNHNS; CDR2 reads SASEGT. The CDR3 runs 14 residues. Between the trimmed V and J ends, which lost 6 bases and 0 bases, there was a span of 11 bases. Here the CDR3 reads CASRMEAMNTEAFF. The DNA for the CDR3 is TGTGCCAGCAGAATGGAAGCCATGAACACTGAAGCTTTCTTT.

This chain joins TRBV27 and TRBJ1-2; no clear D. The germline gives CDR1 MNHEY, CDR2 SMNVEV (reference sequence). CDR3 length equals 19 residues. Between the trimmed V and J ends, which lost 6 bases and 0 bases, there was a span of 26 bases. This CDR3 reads CASRGRSATRRLPNYGYTF. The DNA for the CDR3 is TGTGCCAGCAGAGGAAGGAGCGCCACCAGGAGGTTACCTAACTATGGCTACACCTTC.

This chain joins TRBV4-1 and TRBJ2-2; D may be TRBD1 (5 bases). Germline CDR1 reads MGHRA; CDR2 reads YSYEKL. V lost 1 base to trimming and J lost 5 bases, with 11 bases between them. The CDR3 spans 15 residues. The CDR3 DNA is TGCGCCAGCAGCCAAGTAGGGGTTAAAACCGGGGAGCTGTTTTTT. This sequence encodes CASSQVGVKTGELFF.

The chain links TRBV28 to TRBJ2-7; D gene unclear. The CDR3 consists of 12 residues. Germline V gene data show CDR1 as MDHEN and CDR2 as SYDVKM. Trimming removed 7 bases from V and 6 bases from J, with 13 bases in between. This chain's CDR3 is CASIAAAGEQYF. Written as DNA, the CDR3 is TGTGCCAGCATTGCGGCAGCTGGCGAGCAGTACTTC.

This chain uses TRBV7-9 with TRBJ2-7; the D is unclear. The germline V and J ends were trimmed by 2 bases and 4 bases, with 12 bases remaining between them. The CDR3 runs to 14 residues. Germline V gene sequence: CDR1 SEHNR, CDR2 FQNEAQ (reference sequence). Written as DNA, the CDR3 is TGTGCCAGCAGCTTAACCCTAGTTAGTTACGAGCAGTACTTC. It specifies CASSLTLVSYEQYF.

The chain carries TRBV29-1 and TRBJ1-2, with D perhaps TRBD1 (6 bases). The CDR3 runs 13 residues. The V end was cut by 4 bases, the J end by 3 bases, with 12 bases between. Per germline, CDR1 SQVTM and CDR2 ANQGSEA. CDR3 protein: CSVGVGADYGYTF. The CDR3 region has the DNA TGCAGCGTTGGTGTGGGGGCTGACTATGGCTACACCTTC.

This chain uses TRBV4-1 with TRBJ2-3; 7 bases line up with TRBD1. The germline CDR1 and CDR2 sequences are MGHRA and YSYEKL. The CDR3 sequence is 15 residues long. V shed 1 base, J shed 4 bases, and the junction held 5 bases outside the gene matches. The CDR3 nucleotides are TGCGCCAGCAGCCAAGGACAGGGTGGTCCAGATACGCAGTATTTT. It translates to CASSQGQGGPDTQYF.

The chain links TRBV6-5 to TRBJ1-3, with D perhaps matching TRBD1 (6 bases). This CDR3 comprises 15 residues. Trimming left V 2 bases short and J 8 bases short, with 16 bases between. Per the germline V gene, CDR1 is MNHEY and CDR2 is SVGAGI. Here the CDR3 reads CASSYLPGHSDTIYF. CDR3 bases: TGTGCCAGCAGTTACCTCCCGGGACATTCAGACACCATATATTTT.

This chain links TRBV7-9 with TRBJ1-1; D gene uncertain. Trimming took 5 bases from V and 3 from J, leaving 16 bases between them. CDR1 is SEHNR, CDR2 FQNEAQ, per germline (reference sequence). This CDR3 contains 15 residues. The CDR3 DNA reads TGTGCCAGCAGCGCCGGAGAGATGGCTTACACTGAAGCTTTCTTT. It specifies CASSAGEMAYTEAFF.

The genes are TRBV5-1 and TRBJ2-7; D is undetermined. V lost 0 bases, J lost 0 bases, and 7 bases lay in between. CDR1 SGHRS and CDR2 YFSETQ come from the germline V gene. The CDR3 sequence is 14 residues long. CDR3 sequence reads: CASSLDSYSYEQYF. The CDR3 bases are TGCGCCAGCAGCTTGGACAGCTACTCCTACGAGCAGTACTTC.